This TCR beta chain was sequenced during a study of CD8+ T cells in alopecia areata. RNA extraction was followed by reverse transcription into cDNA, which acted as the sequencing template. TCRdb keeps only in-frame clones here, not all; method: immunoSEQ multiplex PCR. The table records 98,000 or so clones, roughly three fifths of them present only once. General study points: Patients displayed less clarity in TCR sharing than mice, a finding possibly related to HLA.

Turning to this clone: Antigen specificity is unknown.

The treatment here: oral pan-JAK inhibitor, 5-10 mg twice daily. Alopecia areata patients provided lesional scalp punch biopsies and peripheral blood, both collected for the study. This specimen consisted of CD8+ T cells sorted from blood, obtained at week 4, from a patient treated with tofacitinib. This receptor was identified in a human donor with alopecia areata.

The CDR3: CASHSWDTEAFF. The DNA of the CDR3 is TGTGCCAGTCACTCTTGGGACACTGAAGCTTTCTTT. The V gene is TRBV6-5, the J gene TRBJ1-1; D gene uncertain. The V gene's germline CDR1 is MNHEY and CDR2 SVGAGI. The CDR3 is made up of 12 amino acids. Between the trimmed V and J ends, which lost 9 bases and 3 bases, there was a span of 11 bases.